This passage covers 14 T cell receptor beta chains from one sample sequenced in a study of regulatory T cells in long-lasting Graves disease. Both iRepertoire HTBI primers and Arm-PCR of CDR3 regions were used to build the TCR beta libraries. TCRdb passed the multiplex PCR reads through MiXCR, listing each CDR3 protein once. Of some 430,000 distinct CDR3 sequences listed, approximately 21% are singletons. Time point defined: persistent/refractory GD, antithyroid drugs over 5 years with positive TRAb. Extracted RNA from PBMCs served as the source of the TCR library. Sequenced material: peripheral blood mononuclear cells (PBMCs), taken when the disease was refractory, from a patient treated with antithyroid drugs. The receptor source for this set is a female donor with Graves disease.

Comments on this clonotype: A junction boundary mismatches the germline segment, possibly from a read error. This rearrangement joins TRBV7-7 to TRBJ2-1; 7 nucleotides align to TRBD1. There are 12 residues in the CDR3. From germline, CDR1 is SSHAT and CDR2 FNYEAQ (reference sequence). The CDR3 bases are TGTGCTAGCAGCCCCGACAGGGATGAGCAGTTCTTC. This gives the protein CASSPDRDEQFF.

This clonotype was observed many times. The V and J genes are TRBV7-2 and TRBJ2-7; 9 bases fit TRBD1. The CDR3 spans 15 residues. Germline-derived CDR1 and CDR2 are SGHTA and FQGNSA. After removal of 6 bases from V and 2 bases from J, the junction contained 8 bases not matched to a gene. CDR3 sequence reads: CASRSTGGTAYEQYF. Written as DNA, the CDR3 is TGTGCCAGCAGGTCGACAGGGGGGACCGCCTACGAGCAGTACTTC.

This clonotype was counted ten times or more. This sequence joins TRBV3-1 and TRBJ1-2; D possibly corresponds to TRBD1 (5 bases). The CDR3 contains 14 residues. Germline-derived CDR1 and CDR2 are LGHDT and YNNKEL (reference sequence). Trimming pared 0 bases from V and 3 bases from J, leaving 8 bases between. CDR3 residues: CASSQEDNDYGYTF. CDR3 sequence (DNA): TGTGCCAGCAGCCAAGAGGACAATGACTATGGCTACACCTTC.

The CDR3 is CASSSIAGGPYEQYF. DNA of the CDR3: TGTGCCAGCAGTTCAATAGCGGGAGGGCCTTACGAGCAGTACTTC. The chain combines TRBV28 with TRBJ2-7; 11 bases match TRBD2. CDR3 size: 15 residues. Trimming cost V 4 bases and J 4 bases; bases outside gene matches: 6. Germline CDR1 reads MDHEN; CDR2 reads SYDVKM.

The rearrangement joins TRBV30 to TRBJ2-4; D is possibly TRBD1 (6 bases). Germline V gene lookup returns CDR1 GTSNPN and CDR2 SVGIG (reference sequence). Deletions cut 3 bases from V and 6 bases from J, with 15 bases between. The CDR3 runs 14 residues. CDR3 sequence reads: CAWRQSGQLNIQYF. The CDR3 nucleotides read TGTGCCTGGAGGCAATCCGGACAGCTAAACATTCAGTACTTC.

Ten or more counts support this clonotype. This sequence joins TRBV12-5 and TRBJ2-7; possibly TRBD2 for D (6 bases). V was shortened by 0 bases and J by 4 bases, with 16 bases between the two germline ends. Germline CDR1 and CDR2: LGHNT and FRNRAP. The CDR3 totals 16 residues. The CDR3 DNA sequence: TGTGCTAGTGGTTTGGTGGTCTCACGCGGGATTTACGAGCAGTACTTC. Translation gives CASGLVVSRGIYEQYF.

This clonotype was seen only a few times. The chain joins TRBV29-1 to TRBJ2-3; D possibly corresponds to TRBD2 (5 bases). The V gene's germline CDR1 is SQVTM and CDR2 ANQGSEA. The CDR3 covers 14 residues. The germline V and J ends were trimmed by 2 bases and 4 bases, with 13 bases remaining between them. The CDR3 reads CSVEKAGFSDTQYF. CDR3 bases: TGCAGCGTTGAAAAGGCGGGTTTCTCAGATACGCAGTATTTT.

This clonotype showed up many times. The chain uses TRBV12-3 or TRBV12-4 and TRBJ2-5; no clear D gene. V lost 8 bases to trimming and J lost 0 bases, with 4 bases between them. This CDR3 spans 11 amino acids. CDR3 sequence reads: CASRYQETQYF. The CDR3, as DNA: TGTGCCAGCCGGTACCAAGAGACCCAGTACTTC.

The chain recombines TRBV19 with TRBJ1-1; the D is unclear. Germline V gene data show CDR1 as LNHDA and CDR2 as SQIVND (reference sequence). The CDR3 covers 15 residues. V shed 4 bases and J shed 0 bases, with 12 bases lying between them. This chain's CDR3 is CASSTIGAMNTEAFF. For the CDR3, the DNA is TGTGCCAGTAGTACGATCGGAGCCATGAACACTGAAGCTTTCTTT.

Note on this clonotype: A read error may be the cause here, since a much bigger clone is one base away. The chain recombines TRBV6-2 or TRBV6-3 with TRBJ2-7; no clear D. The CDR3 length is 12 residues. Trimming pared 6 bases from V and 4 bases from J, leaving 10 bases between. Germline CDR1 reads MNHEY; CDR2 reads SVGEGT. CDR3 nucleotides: TGTGCCAGCAGATCGCTAGGATACGAGCAGTACTTC. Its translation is CASRSLGYEQYF.

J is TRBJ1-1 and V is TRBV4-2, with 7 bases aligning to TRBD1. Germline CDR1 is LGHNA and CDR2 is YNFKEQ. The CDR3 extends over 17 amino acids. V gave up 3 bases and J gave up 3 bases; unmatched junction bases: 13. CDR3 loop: CASSQDTSRDSYTEAFF. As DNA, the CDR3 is TGTGCCAGCAGCCAGGATACCAGTAGGGACAGCTACACTGAAGCTTTCTTT.

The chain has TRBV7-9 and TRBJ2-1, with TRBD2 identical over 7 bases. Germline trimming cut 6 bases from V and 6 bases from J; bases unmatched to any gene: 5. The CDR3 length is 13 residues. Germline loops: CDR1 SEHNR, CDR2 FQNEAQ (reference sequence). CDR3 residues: CASSPSSGNEQFF. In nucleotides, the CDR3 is TGTGCCAGCAGTCCCTCTAGCGGCAATGAGCAGTTCTTC.

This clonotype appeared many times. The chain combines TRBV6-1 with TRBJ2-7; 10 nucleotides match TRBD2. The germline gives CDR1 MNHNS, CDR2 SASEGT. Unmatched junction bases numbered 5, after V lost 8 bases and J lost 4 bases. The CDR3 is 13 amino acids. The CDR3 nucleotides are TGTGCCAGCTTCACTAGCGGGATGTACGAGCAGTACTTC. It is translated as CASFTSGMYEQYF.

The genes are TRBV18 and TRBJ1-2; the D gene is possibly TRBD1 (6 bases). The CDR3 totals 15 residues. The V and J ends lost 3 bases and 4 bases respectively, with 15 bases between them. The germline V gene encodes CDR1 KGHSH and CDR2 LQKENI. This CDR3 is CASSPNGQWGYGYTF. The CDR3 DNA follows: TGTGCCAGCTCACCTAACGGACAGTGGGGCTATGGCTACACCTTC.